This entry concerns a single T cell receptor beta chain. It lacks a known antigen. No much larger clonotype is one base removed from it; base qualities were not supplied. The data derive from a study of cytomegalovirus exposure and HLA in healthy donors (dated by TCRdb to 2016 to 2017). About the investigation overall: According to an earlier analysis of 587 of the donors, some 170 million T cells yielded 117 million unique TCR beta sequences and about 300 Gb of sequence data. Four or five DR-DQ haplotypes were handled as single units for association and clustering because linkage in the cohort was strong. Across approximately 400 genotyped donors of the cohort, an average of about 240,000 unique TCR beta nucleotide sequences per donor were sequenced, and 15% to 20% of those sequences were non-productive. The number of typed donors differed by locus: about 620-640 for A, B, C, DRB1 and DQB1; approximately 530 for DQA1; around 610 for DPA1; and some 470 for DPB1. The study aimed to test whether cataloging public T cell receptors could reveal signatures of past pathogen exposure. The genetic ancestry cluster associated with self-reported Caucasian donors included around four fifths of the approximately 400 genotyped donors. In an earlier analysis of roughly 600 of the donors, high-throughput TCR beta sequencing was used to judge whether each TCR beta V gene segment behaved as functional or pseudogenic. In a later genetic analysis, genome-wide SNP genotypes for about three fifths of the 666 donors were used, and that subset was treated as a discovery cohort. Rather than using new phenotypic data, the later analysis identified candidate immune exposures from TCR beta sequences and from how often those sequences occurred across donors. A later analysis re-examined previously published TCR beta repertoires from several hundred donors and added high-resolution HLA genotyping to investigate patterns of TCR occurrence. The study profiled the T cell repertoires of 550 to 700 subjects by immunosequencing and related them to cytomegalovirus serostatus. Along with the approximately 670-subject first cohort, a separate validation cohort of over a hundred different subjects was used. HLA typing included class I and class II loci at four-digit resolution. All discovery cohort repertoires had been generated on a single sequencing platform. Alongside the repertoire data, information on donor age, sex, ethnicity and CMV serostatus was compiled. Approximately 310 gigabases of sequencing data and 70 million to 85 million unique TCR sequences were included in an early release covering several hundred HLA-typed donors. High-throughput TCR immunosequencing, statistical association of individual TCRs with disease status, and machine learning were combined to predict cytomegalovirus infection status.

General findings and caveats noted by the study authors: HLA typing was unavailable for some donors at each locus, so association tests used only the typed subset. In both the original and validation cohorts, the classifier was reported to diagnose cytomegalovirus status with high specificity and sensitivity. This cohort had only TCR beta chains sequenced, and the lack of alpha or paired-chain data limited which features could be detected. A further reported finding was that TCR beta sequences accurately predicted the HLA-A and HLA-B alleles for most subjects in the first cohort. A total of 150 to 200 TCR beta chains were listed by the study as associated with cytomegalovirus. A later analysis found that HLA-associated TCR beta chains were more clonally expanded and had lower generation probabilities than equally common non-associated chains. The only immune exposure information available for the cohort was CMV serostatus. Linkage disequilibrium might explain the correlated functional status among segregating V segments, but an unknown experimental factor could not be ruled out. In an earlier analysis of fewer than 750 of the donors, most TCR beta V segments were observed in productive rearrangements about 90% or about 30% of the time, broadly matching IMGT annotations. Some IMGT-functional V segments, including TRBV6-2 and TRBV6-3, could not be told apart with the 87-base-pair reads, so those segments were excluded. In vitro tests confirmed that a few of the cytomegalovirus-associated TCR beta chains recognize cytomegalovirus antigens. Several of the top co-occurrence clusters appeared to be linked to parvovirus B19, influenza, CMV and Epstein-Barr virus, according to a later analysis. Because counts were too low, some 16 rarely observed V segments, including chromosome 9 orphons, were excluded from the earlier analysis of around 640 of the donors. Presence/absence analyses assumed roughly uniform sequencing depth across donors, an assumption that may not hold. A later analysis associated about 17,000 TCR beta sequences with specific HLA alleles at a false discovery rate of 0.05. Most TCR sequences were observed very rarely across donors, whereas some public TCRs were present in many individuals. According to a later genetic analysis, donors in an Asian-associated ancestry cluster had fewer N-insertions in productive TCRs than the roughly 670-donor mean. A cluster of highly shared sequence variants was judged likely to be a technical artifact of the sequencing pipeline. Assigning TCR associations to individual alleles was difficult when HLA alleles, especially DR and DQ, strongly co-occurred. In a later analysis, most CMV-associated TCR beta chains were found to appear HLA-restricted, with HLA associations seemingly driven largely by CMV exposure. In a later analysis, the rate of TCR association differed among HLA loci, with DRB1 alleles having the most associated TCRs and HLA-C alleles having the fewest. The authors suggested that the approach could potentially be generalized to other disease states and immunological phenotypes. A later genetic analysis associated a missense DCLRE1C variant with V-gene and J-gene trimming of TCR beta chains, and an independent cohort replicated the association.

The cohort comprised around 700 healthy bone marrow donors. Cohort members were all nominally healthy when sampled, although unrecorded immune exposures were likely present. The donor was CMV seronegative and belonged to the group of over 350 seronegative cohort members. A peripheral blood sample was provided by each donor, and peripheral blood mononuclear cells were used for TCR beta sequencing. The Qiagen DNeasy Blood Extraction Kit was used to extract genomic DNA from the blood cell samples. The CDR3 covers 12 residues, taking in both the cysteine and the phenylalanine. The entry retains the CDR3 DNA only, 36 bases that are in frame from base 1. For CDR1 and CDR2, the germline V gene lists MNHNS and SASEGT. Library prep was done by the immunoSEQ multiplex PCR assay. For the multiplex PCR, a mixture combining 60 forward primers for TCR Vbeta segments and 13 reverse primers for TCR Jbeta segments was used. The CDR3 region of rearranged TCR beta genes was amplified from genomic DNA with a multiplex PCR assay. On the Illumina HiSeq System, the amplified TCR beta libraries were sequenced as 87-base-pair reads. In the authors' own workflow: In a later analysis, tens of millions of unique TCR beta chains were counted across the roughly 700 repertoires, and about 10 million of these chains were shared by at least two donors. To remove PCR and sequencing errors, raw reads were error-corrected and collapsed into unique sequences using a nearest-neighbor algorithm that merged closely related sequences. Alignment of CDR3 sequences to IMGT reference sequences was used to assign V, D and J gene segments. For a sequence to be retained, at least a six-nucleotide match to both a V gene segment and a J gene segment was required. Rearrangements were called productive when the CDR3 lacked stop codons and stayed in frame with V and J; all others were non-productive. Following IMGT convention, CDR3 was defined as the stretch from the second conserved V-encoded cysteine up to the conserved J-encoded phenylalanine. In an earlier analysis of around 540 of the donors, sequences lacking an unambiguous match to a single V gene segment were excluded. An earlier analysis of 587 of the donors classified V segments as functional when productive rearrangements were above 56.7% and as segregating when the standard deviation between donors was above 5%. To diagnose cytomegalovirus status from the catalog of TCR beta chain sequences, a statistical classification framework was built. In a later analysis, V and J genes were assigned by comparing TCR nucleotide sequences against IMGT/GENE-DB human TR gene sequences. Using the TCRdist pipeline, a later analysis assigned CDR3 sequences along with most-parsimonious VDJ recombination scenarios. In a later analysis, each TCR beta chain was defined by its CDR3 amino acid sequence together with its V-gene family, and reads without a unique V-gene family were excluded. To address suspected cross-contamination and a sequencing artifact, a later analysis removed over 500 highly shared, low-generation-probability nucleotide sequences. In a later analysis, a clonal expansion index was calculated for each public chain from normalized within-repertoire ranks of inferred template counts. In a later analysis, generation probabilities were computed with a VDJ recombination model fitted to out-of-frame rearrangements, and the resulting probabilities were checked against IGoR. A later analysis scored TCR-TCR, TCR-HLA and TCR-CMV co-occurrence with hypergeometric tests, applying a repertoire-size bias correction to TCR pairs. A later analysis estimated false discovery rates by permuting HLA or CMV assignments 20 times. In a later analysis, co-occurring TCRs were grouped using DBSCAN, and TCRdist sequence similarity was added for clustering within HLA-allele-positive subsets. Co-occurrence clustering excluded repertoires with fewer than 30,000 or more than 120,000 public chains, plus five with anomalous nucleotide sharing. TCRdb obtained this table from immuneACCESS and retained in-frame rearrangements with V and J assigned. These tables miss some clones; where compared with another copy, unresolved V genes account for less than half of the shortfall, and the remainder is unexplained. The V and J calls and clone size are taken from that table; D and trimming were inferred from the DNA. The table for this sample lists about 150,000 clones; 75% to 90% of them were counted only once. 2% to 2.5% of the sample belongs to the ten largest clones.

The chain joins TRBV6-1 to TRBJ2-5; the D gene is perhaps TRBD1, from 5 matching bases. TRBJ2-7 matches the DNA end more closely, so the J call is doubtful. Sequencing was carried out using PBMCs. This receptor was taken from a male donor in good health and CMV-seronegative. CDR3 loop: CASSKTAYEQYF. DNA sequence: TGTGCCAGCAGCAAGACAGCATACGAGCAGTACTTC.